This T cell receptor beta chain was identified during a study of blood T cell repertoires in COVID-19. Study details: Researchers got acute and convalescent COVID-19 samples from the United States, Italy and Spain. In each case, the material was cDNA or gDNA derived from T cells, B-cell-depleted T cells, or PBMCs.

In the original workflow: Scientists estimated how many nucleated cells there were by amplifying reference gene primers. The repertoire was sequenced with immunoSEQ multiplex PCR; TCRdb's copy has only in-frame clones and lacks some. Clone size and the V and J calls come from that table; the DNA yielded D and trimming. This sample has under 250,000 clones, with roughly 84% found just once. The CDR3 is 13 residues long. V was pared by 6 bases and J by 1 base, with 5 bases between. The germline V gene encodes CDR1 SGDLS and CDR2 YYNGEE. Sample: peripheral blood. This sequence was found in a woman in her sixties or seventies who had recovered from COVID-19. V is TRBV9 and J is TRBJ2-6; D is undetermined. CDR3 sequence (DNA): TGTGCCAGCATGAGGTCTGGGGCCAACGTCCTGACTTTC. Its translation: CASMRSGANVLTF.